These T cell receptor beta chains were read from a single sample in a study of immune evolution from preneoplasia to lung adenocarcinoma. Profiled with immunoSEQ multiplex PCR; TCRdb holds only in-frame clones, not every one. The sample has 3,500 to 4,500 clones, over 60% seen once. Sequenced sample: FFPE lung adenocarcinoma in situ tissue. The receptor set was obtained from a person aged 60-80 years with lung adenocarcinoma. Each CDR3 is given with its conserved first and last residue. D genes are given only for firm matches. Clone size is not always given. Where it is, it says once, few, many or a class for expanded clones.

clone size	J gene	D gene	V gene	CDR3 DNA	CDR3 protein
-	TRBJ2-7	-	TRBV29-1	TGCAGCGTTGCTGTTGGGGGCCAGCAGTACTTC	CSVAVGGQQYF
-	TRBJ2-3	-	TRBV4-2	TGTGCCAGCTCGAGGGGGTACGGCACAGATACGCAGTATTTT	CASSRGYGTDTQYF
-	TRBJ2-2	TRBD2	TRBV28	TGTGCCAGCAGTTTCCCCCCTAGCGGGGGGGCGACCGGGGAGCTGTTTTTT	CASSFPPSGGATGELFF
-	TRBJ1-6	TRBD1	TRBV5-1	TGCGCCAGCCGACGGGACAGCCTCATTTCACCCCTCCACTTT	CASRRDSLISPLHF
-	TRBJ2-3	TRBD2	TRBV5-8	TGTGCCAGCAACTTCCCGGGGGGGGGTCCAGATACGCAGTATTTT	CASNFPGGGPDTQYF
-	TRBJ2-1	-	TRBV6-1	TGTGCCAGCAGTGAAGCGGCAGGGGCCCCCCCCTACAATGAGCAGTTCTTC	CASSEAAGAPPYNEQFF
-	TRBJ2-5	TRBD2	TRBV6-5	TGTGCCAGCAGTTACTCGCTAGCGGGGTTCCAAGAGACCCAGTACTTC	CASSYSLAGFQETQYF
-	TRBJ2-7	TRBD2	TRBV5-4	TGTGCCAGCAGCCCAGGGGGGACTAGCGGGGCCTACGAGCAGTACTTC	CASSPGGTSGAYEQYF
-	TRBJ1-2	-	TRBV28	TGTGCCAGCAGTCGGACAGATGGCTACACCTTC	CASSRTDGYTF
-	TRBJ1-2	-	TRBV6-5	TGTGCCAGCAGTTACTCCCAGACATGGACGAGGTATGGCTACACCTTC	CASSYSQTWTRYGYTF
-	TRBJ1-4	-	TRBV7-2	TGTGCCAGCAGCTCCCGTGGGGGGGCGCGTGAAAAACTGTTTTTT	CASSSRGGAREKLFF
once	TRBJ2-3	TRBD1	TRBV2	TGTGCCAGCAGTGAAGCGCTTCAACAGGGGTATACAGATACGCAGTATTTT	CASSEALQQGYTDTQYF
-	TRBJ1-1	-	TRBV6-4	TGTGCCAGCAGTCAGGACAGCGAGAACACTGAAGCTTTCTTT	CASSQDSENTEAFF
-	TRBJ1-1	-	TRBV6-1	TGTGCCAGCAGTGAAGGGCGGAGAGACACTGAAGCTTTCTTT	CASSEGRRDTEAFF
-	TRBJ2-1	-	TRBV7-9	TGTGCCAGCAGCTCTCAGGGGGGTGCGGGCGAGCAGTTCTTC	CASSSQGGAGEQFF
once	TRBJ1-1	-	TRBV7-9	TGTGCCAGCAGCTTAGCATTTGGAATGAACACTGAAGCTTTCTTT	CASSLAFGMNTEAFF
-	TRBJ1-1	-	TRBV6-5	TGTGCCAGCAGTTACTCGCGGGGGCAGGACACTGAAGCTTTCTTT	CASSYSRGQDTEAFF
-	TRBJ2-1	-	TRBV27	TGTGCCAGCAGTTTCAAAGCAGGGTCGATCCACAATGAGCAGTTCTTC	CASSFKAGSIHNEQFF
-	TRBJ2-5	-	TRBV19	TGTGCCAGTAAGCCTTGGAACGGAGAGACCCAGTACTTC	CASKPWNGETQYF
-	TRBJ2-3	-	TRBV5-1	TGCGCCAGCAGCTTTGGAGGGCCCGCAGATACGCAGTATTTT	CASSFGGPADTQYF
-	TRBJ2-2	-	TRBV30	TGTGCCTGGAGGCATCCCCAGGGGATCGGGGAGCTGTTTTTT	CAWRHPQGIGELFF
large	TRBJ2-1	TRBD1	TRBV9	TGTGCCAGCAGCGGAGGGGGTCGACAGGGTGGGGATGAGCAGTTCTTC	CASSGGGRQGGDEQFF
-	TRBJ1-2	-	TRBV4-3	TGCGCCAGCAGCCAAGGGGAGGTGGGGACCTCCTATGGCTACACCTTC	CASSQGEVGTSYGYTF
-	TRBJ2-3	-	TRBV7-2	TGTGCCAGCAGCCTTTTCTCTACTAGCACAGATACGCAGTATTTT	CASSLFSTSTDTQYF
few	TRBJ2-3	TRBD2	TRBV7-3	TGTGCCAGCAGCTCCAGCGGGGGGGAGGCAGATACGCAGTATTTT	CASSSSGGEADTQYF
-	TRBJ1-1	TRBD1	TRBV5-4	TGTGCCAGCAGCTTGAATAGCGGACAGGGGAACACTGAAGCTTTCTTT	CASSLNSGQGNTEAFF
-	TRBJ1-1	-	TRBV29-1	TGCAGCGTTACCCTGTACCTTGAGGAGGGGGTGGAAAACACTGAAGCTTTCTTT	CSVTLYLEEGVENTEAFF
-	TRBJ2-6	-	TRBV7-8	TGTGCCAGCAGCATAGTCAATTACCCACAAAGTCGGGCCAACGTCCTGACTTTC	CASSIVNYPQSRANVLTF
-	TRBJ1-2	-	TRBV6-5	TGTGCCAGCAGTTACTCGCGGCAGCTCGGGTACACCTTC	CASSYSRQLGYTF
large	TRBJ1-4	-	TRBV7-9	TGTGCCAGCAGCTTAATTGGGGAGGAGATTGGGGAAAAACTGTTTTTT	CASSLIGEEIGEKLFF
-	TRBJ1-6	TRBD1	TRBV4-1	TGCGCCAGCAGCCACAAGGGCCTCCGGGACAGGGGACCCTATAATTCACCCCTCCACTTT	CASSHKGLRDRGPYNSPLHF
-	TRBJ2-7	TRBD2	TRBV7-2	TGTGCCAGCAGACTAGCGGGGGGCCTCTTCTACGAGCAGTACTTC	CASRLAGGLFYEQYF
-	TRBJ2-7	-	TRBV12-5	TGTGCTAGTGGTAGCTCCTACGAGCAGTACTTC	CASGSSYEQYF
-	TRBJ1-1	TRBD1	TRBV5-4	TGTGCCAGCAGCTTGGAAGGGGGCGCCGAAGCTTTCTTT	CASSLEGGAEAFF
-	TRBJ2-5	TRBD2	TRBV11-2	TGTGCCAGCAGCACCTTAGCGGGGGTGGGAGAGACCCAGTACTTC	CASSTLAGVGETQYF
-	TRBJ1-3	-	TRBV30	TGTGCCTGGAGTGGTGGGCAGGGGCGAAACACCATATATTTT	CAWSGGQGRNTIYF
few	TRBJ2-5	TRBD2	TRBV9	TGTGCCAGCAGCGTGGCGGGGGGCTACTACCATCAAGAGACCCAGTACTTC	CASSVAGGYYHQETQYF
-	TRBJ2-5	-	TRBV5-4	TGTGCCAGCAGCCCCCCGAGGACCCAGTACTTC	CASSPPRTQYF
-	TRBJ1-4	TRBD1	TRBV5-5	TGTGCCAGCAGCCAGACAGGGGCCGGCGAAAAACTGTTTTTT	CASSQTGAGEKLFF
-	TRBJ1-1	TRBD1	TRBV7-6	TGTGCCAGCAGCCCTTCGACAGGGAATACTGAAGCTTTCTTT	CASSPSTGNTEAFF
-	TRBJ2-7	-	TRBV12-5	TGTGCTAGTGGTTTGAAGGGAGTCGGTTACGAGCAGTACTTC	CASGLKGVGYEQYF
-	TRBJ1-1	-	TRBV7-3	TGTGCCAGCAGCAGCGGGGGGAGCACTGAAGCTTTCTTT	CASSSGGSTEAFF
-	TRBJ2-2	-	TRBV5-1	TGCGCCAGCAGCTCTGAGGCAGCCGTGAACACCGGGGAGCTGTTTTTT	CASSSEAAVNTGELFF
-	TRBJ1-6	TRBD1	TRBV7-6	TGTGCCAGCAGCCCAACGGGGACGACAGGGTCCTATAATTCACCCCTCCACTTT	CASSPTGTTGSYNSPLHF